These 26 T cell receptor beta chains share one sample of origin, sequenced in a study of T cell responses to AZD1222 COVID-19 vaccine. This table comes from immunoSEQ multiplex PCR, and its TCRdb copy is limited to in-frame clones, with some not included. Here the sample spans over 150,000 clones, around 90% being singletons. Sample: peripheral blood, taken on day 0 of AZD1222 vaccination. The receptors originated from an adult in good health.

This clone has just a few counts. V gene TRBV29-1 combines with J gene TRBJ2-2, with D possibly TRBD1 on 6 matching bases. This CDR3 contains 14 residues. V lost 2 bases, J lost 3 bases, and 10 bases lay in between. CDR1 is SQVTM, CDR2 ANQGSEA, per germline. CDR3 loop: CSVELGADTGELFF. The DNA for the CDR3 is TGCAGCGTTGAACTGGGGGCGGACACCGGGGAGCTGTTTTTT.

The genes are TRBV5-1 and TRBJ1-1, with D possibly TRBD1 on 5 matching bases. The CDR3 is made up of 14 amino acids. Germline CDR1 and CDR2: SGHRS and YFSETQ. The V and J ends lost 7 bases and 2 bases respectively, with 15 bases between them. CDR3 sequence reads: CASFVGGTNTEAFF. In DNA form, the CDR3 reads TGCGCCAGCTTCGTGGGGGGTACTAACACTGAAGCTTTCTTT.

The chain combines TRBV12-3 or TRBV12-4 with TRBJ1-5; TRBD1 might be the D (5 bases). Trimming pared 6 bases from V and 9 bases from J, leaving 12 bases between. This CDR3 is 12 amino acids long. The CDR3 DNA follows: TGTGCCAGCAGCCACGGGGGTACGCCCCAGCATTTT. Protein sequence: CASSHGGTPQHF.

The V gene is TRBV6-6, the J gene TRBJ2-7; D is ambiguous. V lost 8 bases and J lost 2, with 19 bases in between. Looked up from germline, CDR1 is MNHNY and CDR2 is SVGAGI (reference sequence). The CDR3 sequence is 15 residues long. CDR3 bases: TGTGCCAGCTCCTCGGCCGTGCAGGTCCCCTACGAGCAGTACTTC. Translated: CASSSAVQVPYEQYF.

The chain carries TRBV7-9 and TRBJ2-1, with 11 bases identical to TRBD2. CDR1 and CDR2 from the germline V gene are SEHNR and FQNEAQ (reference sequence). Trimming at V came to 1 base and at J to 1 base, leaving 3 bases not matched to a gene. There are 17 residues in the CDR3. CDR3 nucleotides: TGTGCCAGCAGCTTAGAAACTAGCGGGGGTTCCTACAATGAGCAGTTCTTC. Translated, it gives CASSLETSGGSYNEQFF.

J is TRBJ1-4 and V is TRBV3-1 (or the pseudogene TRBV3-2); TRBD1 matches at 9 bases. Germline values: CDR1 LGHDT, CDR2 YNNKEL (reference sequence). The CDR3 consists of 15 residues. V lost 2 bases, J lost 11 bases, and 9 bases stayed unmatched. The CDR3 region is CASSQFGGQGDKLFF. In DNA form, the CDR3 reads TGTGCCAGCAGCCAATTTGGGGGACAGGGTGACAAACTGTTTTTT.

The rearrangement joins TRBV12-3 or TRBV12-4 to TRBJ1-4; D is undetermined. Trimming took off 6 bases at V and 8 bases at J, with 13 bases between the two ends. CDR3 length equals 13 residues. The CDR3 spells CASSRNRGEKLFF. In DNA, the CDR3 is TGTGCCAGCAGCCGGAACCGAGGGGAAAAACTGTTTTTT.

The chain combines TRBV5-4 with TRBJ1-5; 7 bases match TRBD1. V lost 4 bases and J lost 9; bases outside the gene matches: 10. This CDR3 region has 14 residues. Germline V gene lookup returns CDR1 SGHNT and CDR2 YYREEE (reference sequence). The CDR3 protein is CASSPGTAGWPQHF. The CDR3, as DNA: TGTGCCAGCAGCCCTGGGACAGCGGGATGGCCCCAGCATTTT.

Only one count was recorded for this clone. The chain links TRBV2 to TRBJ2-3; no clear D. V was pared by 4 bases and J by 6 bases, with 17 bases between. The germline gives CDR1 SNHLY, CDR2 FYNNEI. CDR3 length equals 15 residues. CDR3 residues: CASSVLGASGDTQYF. CDR3 coding DNA: TGTGCCAGCAGTGTCCTTGGAGCCAGTGGGGATACGCAGTATTTT.

The V and J genes are TRBV28 and TRBJ1-4; D call uncertain. Germline loops: CDR1 MDHEN, CDR2 SYDVKM. This CDR3 spans 18 amino acids. V was cut by 4 bases and J by 0 bases, with 18 bases left in between. The CDR3 region has the DNA TGTGCCAGCAGTTCGGGAACGAAGCCCCACACAACTAATGAAAAACTGTTTTTT. It translates to CASSSGTKPHTTNEKLFF.

The V gene is TRBV30, the J gene TRBJ1-6; D not certain. This CDR3 contains 13 residues. V lost 3 bases, J lost 5 bases, and 8 bases lay in between. CDR1 is GTSNPN, CDR2 SVGIG, per germline (reference sequence). The DNA for the CDR3 is TGTGCCTGGAGCATTGGGAATAATTCACCCCTCCACTTT. It is translated as CAWSIGNNSPLHF.

The rearrangement joins TRBV6-5 to TRBJ2-7; D could derive from TRBD1 or TRBD2 (5 bases each). The CDR3 spans 14 residues. The germline V gene has CDR1 MNHEY and CDR2 SVGAGI. V lost 10 bases, J lost 6 bases, and 22 bases lay in between. DNA for the CDR3: TGTGCCATTGGCCCGGGGACGGCCCCTTTCGAGCAGTACTTC. Its translation: CAIGPGTAPFEQYF.

V is TRBV18 and J is TRBJ2-7; D is possibly TRBD2 (5 bases). The CDR3 extends over 13 amino acids. V lost 6 bases and J 6 bases, leaving 15 bases between the germline ends. The V gene's germline CDR1 is KGHSH and CDR2 LQKENI. The CDR3 region has the DNA TGTGCCAGCTCCCCCGGCGGGCGCGGCGAGCAGTACTTC. Translated: CASSPGGRGEQYF.

This clone has only one observation. The V and J genes are TRBV2 and TRBJ1-3, with no clear D. Deletions cut 4 bases from V and 0 bases from J, with 7 bases between. This CDR3 region has 14 residues. CDR1 is SNHLY and CDR2 is FYNNEI in the germline V gene. CDR3 amino acids: CASSADFSGNTIYF. CDR3 DNA: TGTGCCAGCAGTGCAGATTTCTCTGGAAACACCATATATTTT.

The rearrangement joins TRBV18 to TRBJ2-7, with D hard to call. This CDR3 contains 17 residues. The ends were cut back, 1 base at V and 2 bases at J, with 18 bases in the middle. From germline, CDR1 is KGHSH and CDR2 LQKENI. CDR3 nucleotides: TGTGCCAGCTCACCACTCCAGACACGAGGCGGAACCTACGAGCAGTACTTC. Encoded protein: CASSPLQTRGGTYEQYF.

The J gene is TRBJ1-4, the V gene TRBV7-9; no firm D call. The germline V and J ends were trimmed by 5 bases and 8 bases, with 9 bases remaining between them. CDR3 size: 12 residues. Germline assignment: CDR1 SEHNR and CDR2 FQNEAQ (reference sequence). CDR3 amino acids: CASSLVEEKLFF. CDR3 nucleotides: TGTGCCAGCAGCCTTGTAGAGGAAAAACTGTTTTTT.

The chain combines TRBV7-9 with TRBJ2-7; D is unclear. The CDR3 runs to 13 residues. CDR1 and CDR2 (germline): SEHNR, FQNEAQ (reference sequence). The germline V and J ends were trimmed by 5 bases and 6 bases, with 14 bases remaining between them. The CDR3 DNA reads TGTGCCAGCAGCCTACTGGGTCCGGGCGAGCAGTACTTC. Amino acids: CASSLLGPGEQYF.

V is TRBV3-1 (or the pseudogene TRBV3-2) and J is TRBJ2-7, with D possibly TRBD2 on 6 matching bases. Germline V gene data show CDR1 as LGHDT and CDR2 as YNNKEL (reference sequence). Between the trimmed V and J ends, which lost 0 bases and 0 bases, there was a span of 12 bases. The CDR3 is 16 amino acids. CDR3 region: CASSQESAGISYEQYF. Written as DNA, the CDR3 is TGTGCCAGCAGCCAAGAATCGGCGGGGATCTCCTACGAGCAGTACTTC.

J is TRBJ2-7 and V is TRBV14; D is possibly TRBD1 (5 bases). CDR3 length: 16 amino acids. Trimming stripped 2 bases from V and 2 bases from J, with 16 bases between. CDR1 and CDR2 from the germline V gene are SGHDN and FVKESK. CDR3 loop: CASSQQGVKGTYEQYF. The CDR3 DNA reads TGTGCCAGCAGCCAACAAGGGGTAAAGGGGACCTACGAGCAGTACTTC.

The V call is TRBV7-3, the J call TRBJ2-1; D is perhaps TRBD2 (6 bases). V lost 2 bases and J 8 bases, leaving 10 bases between the germline ends. The V gene's germline CDR1 is SGHTA and CDR2 FQGTGA. This CDR3 region has 13 residues. CDR3 region: CASSLFREDEQFF. The CDR3, as DNA: TGTGCCAGCAGCTTATTCAGGGAGGATGAGCAGTTCTTC.

The rearrangement links TRBV5-4 to TRBJ2-1; possible D gene TRBD2, 5 bases. The germline V and J ends were trimmed by 6 bases and 6 bases, with 13 bases remaining between them. Germline loops: CDR1 SGHNT, CDR2 YYREEE (reference sequence). This CDR3 has 13 residues. CDR3 loop: CASKIRSGNEQFF. In nucleotides, the CDR3 is TGTGCCAGCAAAATAAGGAGCGGCAATGAGCAGTTCTTC.

This rearrangement joins TRBV27 to TRBJ2-2; possibly TRBD1 or TRBD2 for D (5 bases each). The germline CDR1 and CDR2 sequences are MNHEY and SMNVEV (reference sequence). V was shortened by 8 bases and J by 3 bases, with 16 bases between the two germline ends. The CDR3 covers 15 residues. The CDR3 nucleotides read TGTGCCAGCGGCCCCCAGAGGGGTGACACCGGGGAGCTGTTTTTT. Protein product: CASGPQRGDTGELFF.

The rearrangement links TRBV7-9 to TRBJ2-3; D may correspond to TRBD1 or TRBD2 (5 bases each). The CDR3 contains 17 residues. The germline V gene has CDR1 SEHNR and CDR2 FQNEAQ (reference sequence). V gave up 1 base and J gave up 4 bases, with 18 bases separating them. CDR3 protein: CASSLGFGTTGADTQYF. The CDR3, as DNA: TGTGCCAGCAGCTTAGGTTTCGGGACCACGGGCGCAGATACGCAGTATTTT.

The rearrangement joins TRBV5-1 to TRBJ1-1; 9 nucleotides line up with TRBD1. This CDR3 is built from 16 residues. CDR1 is SGHRS and CDR2 is YFSETQ in the germline V gene. V shed 4 bases and J 5 bases; nucleotides not matched to a gene: 12. The chain's CDR3 is CASSQREQGAGTEAFF. CDR3 bases: TGCGCCAGCAGCCAACGCGAACAGGGGGCAGGAACTGAAGCTTTCTTT.

CDR3 loop: CASSLAWGAGYTF. The DNA for the CDR3 is TGTGCCAGCAGTTTAGCATGGGGAGCTGGCTACACCTTC. J is TRBJ1-2 and V is TRBV27; D ambiguous. The germline V and J ends were trimmed by 2 bases and 7 bases, with 11 bases remaining between them. Germline V gene sequence: CDR1 MNHEY, CDR2 SMNVEV (reference sequence). This CDR3 has 13 residues.

This clone occurred a few times. This rearrangement joins TRBV6-6 to TRBJ2-2; D possibly corresponds to TRBD1 (6 bases). This CDR3 region has 15 residues. CDR1 is MNHNY and CDR2 is SVGAGI in the germline V gene (reference sequence). V lost 6 bases to trimming and J lost 5 bases, with 16 bases between them. The CDR3 protein is CASSSRGRTTGELFF. CDR3 in DNA: TGTGCCAGCAGCTCCAGGGGTCGGACTACCGGGGAGCTGTTTTTT.